The 11 T cell receptor beta chains in this list originate from one sample, sequenced in a study of blood T cell repertoires in COVID-19. Some clones are missing from TCRdb's copy, which holds only in-frame ones; the method was immunoSEQ multiplex PCR. This sample has about 210,000 clones, with around 86% found just once. The sample was peripheral blood. All receptors come from a man in his 60s with acute or convalescent COVID-19.

V usage is TRBV29-1 and J usage is TRBJ2-7, with 9 bases that match TRBD1. Trimming removed 7 bases from V and 0 bases from J; junction bases left unmatched: 4. This CDR3 has 13 amino acids. Germline lookup yields CDR1 SQVTM and CDR2 ANQGSEA. The CDR3 spells CSAKDRGSYEQYF. CDR3 nucleotides: TGCAGCGCAAAGGACAGGGGCTCCTACGAGCAGTACTTC.

Concerning this clone: Other DNA sequences in the sample encode the same CDR3. This chain uses TRBV3-1 (or the pseudogene TRBV3-2) with TRBJ1-3; tentatively, D is TRBD1 (6 bases). The V gene lost 2 bases and the J gene lost 0 bases, with 8 bases spanning the gap. Germline lookup yields CDR1 LGHDT and CDR2 YNNKEL (reference sequence). This CDR3 is built from 15 residues. The CDR3: CASSQQGSSGNTIYF. The DNA for the CDR3 is TGTGCCAGCAGCCAACAGGGGAGCTCTGGAAACACCATATATTTT.

This chain connects TRBV9 to TRBJ2-1; 10 bases fit TRBD1. Trimming at V came to 4 bases and at J to 4 bases, leaving 8 bases not matched to a gene. This CDR3 comprises 16 residues. Germline CDR1 SGDLS, CDR2 YYNGEE. The CDR3 here is CASSPGQGTGYNEQFF. CDR3 sequence (DNA): TGTGCCAGCAGCCCGGGACAGGGGACGGGGTACAATGAGCAGTTCTTC.

The chain couples TRBV11-2 to TRBJ1-2, with 8 bases aligning to TRBD1. The CDR3 spans 18 residues. Germline CDR1 reads SGHAT; CDR2 reads FQNNGV. Unmatched junction bases numbered 14, after V lost 5 bases and J lost 0 bases. For the CDR3, the DNA is TGTGCCAGCAGCAAGAAAATGACAGGGGAACCTGCTAACTATGGCTACACCTTC. The encoded protein is CASSKKMTGEPANYGYTF.

The rearrangement links TRBV27 to TRBJ2-3, with TRBD2 identical over 10 bases. CDR3 length equals 19 residues. V lost 2 bases and J lost 5; bases outside the gene matches: 16. From germline, CDR1 is MNHEY and CDR2 SMNVEV (reference sequence). Written as DNA, the CDR3 is TGTGCCAGCAGTTTAAAGCGGGGGGGCCGGCATCTCTCCAAAGATACGCAGTATTTT. It specifies CASSLKRGGRHLSKDTQYF.

The chain joins TRBV12-5 to TRBJ1-1; tentatively, D is TRBD1 (6 bases). Germline V lookup: CDR1 LGHNT, CDR2 FRNRAP. This CDR3 has 18 amino acids. The ends were cut back, 0 bases at V and 6 bases at J, with 23 bases in the middle. Here the CDR3 reads CASGLVLGQGLQPPEAFF. Here the CDR3 DNA reads TGTGCTAGTGGTTTGGTACTCGGGCAGGGGCTACAACCCCCTGAAGCTTTCTTT.

V usage is TRBV9 and J usage is TRBJ2-3; TRBD2 matches 15 bases. The germline V gene has CDR1 SGDLS and CDR2 YYNGEE. The J segment lost 4 bases and the V segment lost 6 bases, leaving 6 bases of the junction unmatched. CDR3 length: 16 amino acids. CDR3 residues: CASTPGLAGGSDTQYF. CDR3 coding DNA: TGTGCCAGCACCCCGGGACTAGCGGGGGGATCAGATACGCAGTATTTT.

This sequence joins TRBV6-5 and TRBJ2-7; tentatively, D is TRBD2 (6 bases). Trimming left V 5 bases short and J 5 bases short, with 16 bases between. The CDR3 totals 14 residues. The germline CDR1 and CDR2 sequences are MNHEY and SVGAGI. The CDR3 region is CASSPMGGSNEQYF. In DNA form, the CDR3 reads TGTGCCAGCAGTCCCATGGGGGGAAGCAACGAGCAGTACTTC.

This chain uses TRBV28 with TRBJ1-2, with 9 bases fitting TRBD1. Germline trimming cut 4 bases from V and 8 bases from J; bases unmatched to any gene: 8. This CDR3 is 14 amino acids long. Germline V gene data show CDR1 as MDHEN and CDR2 as SYDVKM. CDR3 bases: TGTGCCAGCAGTTCTGACAGGGGGTTGTACGGCTACACCTTC. This gives the protein CASSSDRGLYGYTF.

This chain links TRBV5-1 with TRBJ2-3, with 9 positions matching TRBD2. CDR3 length: 19 residues. Germline CDR1 is SGHRS and CDR2 is YFSETQ. V shed 4 bases and J 0 bases; nucleotides not matched to a gene: 15. CDR3 bases: TGCGCCAGCAGCCAGCTTGGGCGGGGGGGGCCGACTAGCACAGATACGCAGTATTTT. Translating it yields CASSQLGRGGPTSTDTQYF.

The V gene is TRBV19, the J gene TRBJ2-3; a weak D match, TRBD2 (7 bases). This CDR3 has 16 residues. Trimming shortened V by 6 bases and J by 1 base, and 17 bases separated the two germline ends. The germline V gene encodes CDR1 LNHDA and CDR2 SQIVND (reference sequence). CDR3 sequence reads: CASSAGANYGTDTQYF. The CDR3 DNA is TGTGCCAGTAGCGCGGGGGCGAACTACGGCACAGATACGCAGTATTTT.